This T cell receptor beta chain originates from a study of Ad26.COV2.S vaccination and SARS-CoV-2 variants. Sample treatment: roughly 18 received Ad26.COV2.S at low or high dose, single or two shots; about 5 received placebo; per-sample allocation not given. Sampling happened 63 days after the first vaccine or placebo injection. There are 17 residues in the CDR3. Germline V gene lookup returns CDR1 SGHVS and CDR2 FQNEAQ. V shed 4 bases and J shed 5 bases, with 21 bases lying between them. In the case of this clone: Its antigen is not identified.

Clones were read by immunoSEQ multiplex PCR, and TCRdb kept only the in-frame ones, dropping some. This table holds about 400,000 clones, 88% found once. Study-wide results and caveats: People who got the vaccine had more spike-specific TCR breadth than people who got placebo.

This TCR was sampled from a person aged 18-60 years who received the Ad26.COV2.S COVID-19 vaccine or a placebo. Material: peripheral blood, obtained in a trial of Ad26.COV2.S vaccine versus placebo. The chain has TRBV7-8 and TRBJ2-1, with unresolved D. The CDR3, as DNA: TGTGCCAGCAGCTCGTGGGGTGGACGAAAGAACGACAATGAGCAGTTCTTC. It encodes CASSSWGGRKNDNEQFF.